This TCR beta chain was identified in a study of cytomegalovirus exposure and HLA in healthy donors. Across the whole study: Within the Caucasian-associated ancestry cluster were approximately 77% of the roughly 400 genotyped donors.

Vbeta (60) and Jbeta (13) primers were used in the PCR. Original analysis: Later reanalysis found around 74 million unique TCR beta chains, around 10 million of them shared. The table came from immunoSEQ multiplex PCR; TCRdb's copy has only in-frame clones and leaves some out. That table is the source of V, J and clone size, and D and trimming were worked out from the DNA. In the table there are over 150,000 clones, 80% to 90% of which are singletons. Findings and caveats of the study: Most observed TCR sequences were rare, whereas some public TCRs were detected in many donors. Overall, under 200 TCR beta chains were annotated as cytomegalovirus-associated.

CDR3 length: 15 amino acids. V gave up 3 bases and J gave up 1 base, with 9 bases separating them. CDR1 and CDR2 (germline): MNHEY, SMNVEV (reference sequence). On this clone: Its antigen is as yet unknown.

The V call is TRBV27, the J call TRBJ2-2, with D tentatively TRBD2 (6 bases). Sequenced: PBMCs. The clonotype originates from a girl aged 10 to 17 in good health and CMV-seropositive. The CDR3 loop reads CASSFSSENTGELFF. CDR3 nucleotide sequence: TGTGCCAGCAGTTTTTCTAGCGAGAACACCGGGGAGCTGTTTTTT.